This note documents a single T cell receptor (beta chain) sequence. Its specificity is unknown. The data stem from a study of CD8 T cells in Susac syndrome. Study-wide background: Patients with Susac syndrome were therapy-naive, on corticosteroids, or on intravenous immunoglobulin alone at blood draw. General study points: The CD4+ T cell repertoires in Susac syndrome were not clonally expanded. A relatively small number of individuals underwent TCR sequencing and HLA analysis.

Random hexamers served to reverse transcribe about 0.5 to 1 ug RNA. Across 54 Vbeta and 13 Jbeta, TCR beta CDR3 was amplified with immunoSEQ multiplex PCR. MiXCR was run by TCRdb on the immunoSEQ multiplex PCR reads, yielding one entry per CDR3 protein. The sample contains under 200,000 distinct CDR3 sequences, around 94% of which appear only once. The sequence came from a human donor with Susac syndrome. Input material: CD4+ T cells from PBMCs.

CDR3: CSVEKRGEGPDTQYF. CDR3 DNA sequence: TGCAGCGTTGAAAAGCGGGGAGAGGGCCCAGATACGCAGTATTTT. This sequence joins TRBV29-1 and TRBJ2-3; 7 bases align to TRBD2. The CDR3 has 15 residues. CDR1 and CDR2 from the germline V gene are SQVTM and ANQGSEA. V shed 2 bases and J 4 bases; nucleotides not matched to a gene: 9.